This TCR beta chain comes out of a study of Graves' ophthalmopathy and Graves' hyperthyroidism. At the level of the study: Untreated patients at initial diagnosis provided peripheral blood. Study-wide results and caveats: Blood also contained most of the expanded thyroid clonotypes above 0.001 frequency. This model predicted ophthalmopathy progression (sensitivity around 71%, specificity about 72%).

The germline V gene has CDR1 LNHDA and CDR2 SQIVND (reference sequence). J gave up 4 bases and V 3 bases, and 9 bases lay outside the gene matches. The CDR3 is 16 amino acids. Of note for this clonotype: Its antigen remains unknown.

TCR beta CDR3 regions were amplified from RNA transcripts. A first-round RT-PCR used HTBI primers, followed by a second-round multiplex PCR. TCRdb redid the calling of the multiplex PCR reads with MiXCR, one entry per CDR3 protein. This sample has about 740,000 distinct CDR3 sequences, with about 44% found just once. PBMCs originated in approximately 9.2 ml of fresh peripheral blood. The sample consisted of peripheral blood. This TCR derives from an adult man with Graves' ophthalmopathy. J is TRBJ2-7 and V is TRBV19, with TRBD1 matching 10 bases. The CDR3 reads CASSILRDRGAYEQYF. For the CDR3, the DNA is TGTGCCAGTAGTATCCTCCGGGACAGGGGTGCGTACGAGCAGTACTTC.